The next 14 T cell receptor beta chains were all read from a single sample in a study of OX40 agonist ivuxolimab in advanced cancers. The data were produced by immunoSEQ multiplex PCR, yet TCRdb's version contains in-frame clones alone and is incomplete. The table has 52,000 or so clones, 85% seen once; the top ten hold approximately 3%. Here the sequenced sample was CD4+ or CD8+ T cells sorted from blood, taken in a trial of the OX40 agonist ivuxolimab. The receptors were gathered from an adult with an advanced solid tumor such as melanoma, head and neck, liver or kidney cancer.

This clone was seen once. The chain uses TRBV11-3 and TRBJ2-7; D ambiguous. Trimming shortened V by 1 base and J by 5 bases, and 9 bases separated the two germline ends. The CDR3 sequence is 13 residues long. Germline V gives CDR1 SGHNT, CDR2 YENEEA. This CDR3 reads CASSLGGSDEQYF. DNA for the CDR3: TGTGCCAGCAGCTTAGGCGGTAGTGACGAGCAGTACTTC.

The chain has TRBV19 and TRBJ2-3; the D gene is possibly TRBD2 (7 bases). V dropped 1 base and J dropped 3 bases, with 14 bases sitting between them. The CDR3 runs 16 residues. The V gene's germline CDR1 is LNHDA and CDR2 SQIVND (reference sequence). As DNA, the CDR3 is TGTGCCAGTAGTATAGGGGGGCGGACTAGGACAGATACGCAGTATTTT. This encodes CASSIGGRTRTDTQYF.

The chain is built from TRBV5-6 and TRBJ1-2; TRBD1 is a possible D gene (6 bases). The length of the CDR3 is 15 residues. V lost 1 base and J lost 7, with 17 bases in between. Looked up from germline, CDR1 is SGHDT and CDR2 is YYEEEE. The CDR3 DNA sequence: TGTGCCAGCAGCTTGATGGGGGGCGGAATGTCTGGCTACACCTTC. This translates into CASSLMGGGMSGYTF. Variable domain in full (rest from reference TRBV5-6 and TRBJ1-2): DAGVTQSPTHLIKTRGQQVTLRCSPKSGHDTVSWYQQALGQGPQFIFQYYEEEERQRGNFPDRFSGHQFPNYSSELNVNALLLGDSALYLCASSLMGGGMSGYTFGSGTRLTVV.

This clone was seen only once. The V and J genes are TRBV4-1 and TRBJ2-7, with 9 bases that match TRBD2. The CDR3 is made up of 16 amino acids. Germline CDR1 is MGHRA and CDR2 is YSYEKL. V shed 3 bases and J 3 bases; nucleotides not matched to a gene: 9. The CDR3 region has the DNA TGCGCCAGCAGCCAGTTTGAGCGGGGGGCCAACTACGAGCAGTACTTC. Amino acid sequence: CASSQFERGANYEQYF.

The CDR3 nucleotides read TGTGCCAGCAGCGACGGACAGGGAAACACCATATATTTT. As protein: CASSDGQGNTIYF. The chain combines TRBV7-2 with TRBJ1-3; a weak D match, TRBD1 (6 bases). The germline gives CDR1 SGHTA, CDR2 FQGNSA. The CDR3 sequence is 13 residues long. Trimming removed 5 bases from V and 4 bases from J, with 9 bases in between.

The CDR3 spells CASSIDKGASIGYTF. The DNA of the CDR3 is TGTGCCAGTAGTATAGATAAAGGCGCCTCCATCGGCTACACCTTC. The rearrangement links TRBV19 to TRBJ1-2, with unresolved D. The CDR3 covers 15 residues. The V and J ends lost 0 bases and 8 bases respectively, with 16 bases between them. CDR1 and CDR2 (germline): LNHDA, SQIVND (reference sequence).

This clone was recorded only once. This chain links TRBV7-9 with TRBJ2-1; D possibly corresponds to TRBD2 (5 bases). The V end lost 5 bases, the J end lost 8 bases, and 13 bases lay between the germline ends. The germline V gene has CDR1 SEHNR and CDR2 FQNEAQ (reference sequence). This CDR3 spans 13 amino acids. CDR3 sequence: CASSAQLGDEQFF. The CDR3 DNA follows: TGTGCCAGCAGCGCCCAACTAGGAGATGAGCAGTTCTTC.

V is TRBV14 and J is TRBJ1-1, with D perhaps TRBD1 (5 bases). Germline loops: CDR1 SGHDN, CDR2 FVKESK. Trimming took 4 bases from V and 2 from J, leaving 11 bases between them. The CDR3 covers 14 residues. CDR3 amino acids: CASSPGTGNTEAFF. The CDR3 nucleotides read TGTGCCAGCAGCCCCGGGACGGGAAACACTGAAGCTTTCTTT.

The DNA for the CDR3 is TGTGCCAGCAGCCCCACGACTCGGGCGGAGACCCAGTACTTC. This encodes CASSPTTRAETQYF. The chain employs TRBV2 and TRBJ2-5; D is undetermined. Germline V gene data show CDR1 as SNHLY and CDR2 as FYNNEI. This CDR3 contains 14 residues. V lost 6 bases and J lost 5, with 16 bases in between.

The chain joins TRBV7-3 to TRBJ2-2; TRBD2 agrees at 8 bases. The germline V gene has CDR1 SGHTA and CDR2 FQGTGA. The CDR3 extends over 15 amino acids. The V segment lost 2 bases and the J segment 6 bases; nucleotides outside the gene matches: 5. CDR3 in amino acids: CASSLAPGGAGELFF. DNA for the CDR3: TGTGCCAGCAGCTTAGCCCCGGGAGGGGCCGGGGAGCTGTTTTTT.

The chain couples TRBV9 to TRBJ2-3; TRBD1 aligns across 9 bases. Trimming took 4 bases from V and 3 from J; bases not matched to a gene: 9. Germline V gene sequence: CDR1 SGDLS, CDR2 YYNGEE. This CDR3 has 16 amino acids. CDR3 loop: CASSPGTGWMTDTQYF. Here the CDR3 DNA reads TGTGCCAGCAGCCCCGGGACAGGGTGGATGACAGATACGCAGTATTTT.

The chain is built from TRBV4-1 and TRBJ1-1, with D hard to call. V dropped 2 bases and J dropped 8 bases, with 15 bases sitting between them. Germline CDR1 reads MGHRA; CDR2 reads YSYEKL. This CDR3 spans 14 amino acids. The CDR3 DNA is TGCGCCAGCAGCCAACCTGAACGTACTAAGGAAGCTTTCTTT. It specifies CASSQPERTKEAFF.

This clone was counted a single time. This may be a read error: a much more frequent sequence differs by one nucleotide. Distinct nucleotide sequences in the sample also encode this CDR3. The V and J genes are TRBV12-5 and TRBJ2-1; a possible D gene is TRBD1 (6 bases). Trimming removed 5 bases at V and 0 bases at J, with 11 bases between. The CDR3 covers 15 residues. Germline CDR1 is LGHNT and CDR2 is FRNRAP. The CDR3, as DNA: TGTGCTAGTGGTCCAGGACAGAGCTCCTACAATGAGCAGTTCTTC. Its protein product is CASGPGQSSYNEQFF.

The CDR3 region has the DNA TGTGCCTGGAGTAGAATTATTAACACTGAAGCTTTCTTT. As protein: CAWSRIINTEAFF. The gene calls are TRBV30 and TRBJ1-1; no firm D call. V dropped 2 bases and J dropped 2 bases, with 9 bases sitting between them. Germline-derived CDR1 and CDR2 are GTSNPN and SVGIG (reference sequence). This CDR3 has 13 amino acids. Variable domain in full (rest from reference TRBV30 and TRBJ1-1): SQTIHQWPATLVQPVGSPLSLECTVEGTSNPNLYWYRQAAGRGLQLLFYSVGIGQISSEVPQNLSASRPQDRQFILSSKKLLLSDSGFYLCAWSRIINTEAFFGQGTRLTVV.